This section outlines one T cell receptor (beta chain) sequence together with its context. Its antigen is unknown. Diagnoses used clinical symptoms, serum thyroxine and TRAb, thyroid ultrasound and orbital computed tomography. Amplification yielded TCR beta CDR3 regions, with RNA transcripts as the source. The HTBI primer set drove a first-round RT-PCR of the TCR CDR3. TCRdb re-derived calls from the multiplex PCR reads in MiXCR, one entry per CDR3 protein. Found here are roughly 570,000 distinct CDR3 sequences, around 45% of them singletons; the top ten hold around a fifth. The CDR3 is made up of 13 amino acids. Germline loops: CDR1 MGHDK, CDR2 SYGVNS. Trimming cost V 7 bases and J 8 bases, with 17 bases left between them. The sample belongs to a study of T cells in Graves' hyperthyroidism and ophthalmopathy. Study results and caveats: Most thyroid clonotypes with frequency above 0.001 were detected in blood. The model's output predicted ophthalmopathy at a median of roughly seven months prior to onset.

The receptor's source is an adult woman with Graves' disease, either hyperthyroidism or ophthalmopathy (not recorded which). Specimen: peripheral blood or thyroid tissue (not recorded which). The chain has TRBV25-1 and TRBJ1-2; D call uncertain. In DNA form, the CDR3 reads TGTGCCAGCACCGAGAGACCCATGAGGGGCTACACCTTC. It codes for CASTERPMRGYTF.